The next 14 T cell receptor beta chains were all read from a single sample in a study of blood T cell repertoires in COVID-19. Sequenced by immunoSEQ multiplex PCR; TCRdb stores in-frame clones only, minus some. In the table there are approximately 210,000 clones, around 82% of which are singletons. Sequencing used peripheral blood. The receptors derive from a woman aged 50 to 60 with acute or convalescent COVID-19.

V gene TRBV11-2 combines with J gene TRBJ2-5; 11 bases are a match to TRBD1. The CDR3 runs 14 residues. Germline CDR1 reads SGHAT; CDR2 reads FQNNGV. After removal of 3 bases from V and 7 bases from J, the junction contained 4 bases not matched to a gene. The CDR3 here is CASSLGTGGVTQYF. CDR3 nucleotide sequence: TGTGCCAGCAGCTTGGGGACAGGGGGGGTGACCCAGTACTTC.

The chain carries TRBV7-6 and TRBJ2-5, with D possibly TRBD2 on 5 matching bases. Germline V gene sequence: CDR1 SGHVS, CDR2 FNYEAQ. Trimming shortened V by 5 bases and J by 2 bases, and 15 bases separated the two germline ends. This CDR3 contains 15 residues. The DNA of the CDR3 is TGTGCCAGCAGCCGCGGGCAGGTGTTGCAAGAGACCCAGTACTTC. It yields the protein CASSRGQVLQETQYF.

The chain joins TRBV27 to TRBJ2-3; TRBD2 aligns across 15 bases. Germline V lookup: CDR1 MNHEY, CDR2 SMNVEV (reference sequence). The CDR3 covers 21 residues. Germline trimming cut 2 bases from V and 4 bases from J; bases unmatched to any gene: 16. The CDR3 sequence: CASSLLGLAGGPAVIADTQYF. For the CDR3, the DNA is TGTGCCAGCAGTTTACTTGGACTAGCGGGAGGGCCGGCGGTAATTGCAGATACGCAGTATTTT.

This clone is a singleton in its sample. The rearrangement links TRBV9 to TRBJ2-5; tentatively, D is TRBD1 (5 bases). V lost 4 bases and J lost 1, with 17 bases in between. The germline V gene has CDR1 SGDLS and CDR2 YYNGEE. CDR3 length: 16 residues. CDR3 sequence reads: CASSPRQGSSQETQYF. The CDR3 bases are TGTGCCAGCAGCCCACGGCAGGGATCTTCCCAAGAGACCCAGTACTTC.

The gene calls are TRBV27 and TRBJ2-3; TRBD2 agrees at 11 bases. The ends lost 8 bases at V and 4 bases at J; junction bases unmatched: 11. CDR1 is MNHEY and CDR2 is SMNVEV in the germline V gene (reference sequence). CDR3 length: 16 residues. CDR3 DNA sequence: TGTGCCAGCCTGACCTTGACTAGCGGGAAGGCAGATACGCAGTATTTT. It is translated as CASLTLTSGKADTQYF.

The rearrangement joins TRBV5-1 to TRBJ2-1; TRBD1 might be the D (5 bases). The CDR3 is 12 amino acids. CDR1 and CDR2 (germline): SGHRS, YFSETQ. V was shortened by 4 bases and J by 8 bases, with 10 bases between the two germline ends. The chain's CDR3 is CASSHPRDEQFF. The CDR3 nucleotides are TGCGCCAGCAGCCATCCCAGGGATGAGCAGTTCTTC.

This clone is a singleton in its sample. V is TRBV27 and J is TRBJ1-2; possibly TRBD1 for D (6 bases). Trimming removed 0 bases from V and 5 bases from J, with 10 bases in between. CDR1 is MNHEY and CDR2 is SMNVEV in the germline V gene (reference sequence). This CDR3 is built from 14 residues. In DNA form, the CDR3 reads TGTGCCAGCAGTTTATCGATAACAGGGTATGGCTACACCTTC. Amino acid sequence: CASSLSITGYGYTF.

The chain combines TRBV27 with TRBJ2-7; perhaps TRBD2 as D (5 bases). The germline V and J ends were trimmed by 7 bases and 2 bases, with 18 bases remaining between them. The germline V gene encodes CDR1 MNHEY and CDR2 SMNVEV (reference sequence). This CDR3 has 15 residues. CDR3 DNA sequence: TGTGCCAGCACCCCTCTTGGCGGACTCACCTACGAGCAGTACTTC. Translated, it gives CASTPLGGLTYEQYF.

The gene calls are TRBV10-3 and TRBJ2-1, with D hard to call. V was clipped by 0 bases and J by 9 bases, with 9 bases between them. CDR1 ENHRY and CDR2 SYGVKD come from the germline V gene. This CDR3 comprises 13 residues. This CDR3 reads CAISESERVEQFF. Written as DNA, the CDR3 is TGTGCCATCAGTGAGTCCGAGCGAGTTGAGCAGTTCTTC.

The rearrangement links TRBV4-1 to TRBJ1-5, with D hard to call. Germline V gives CDR1 MGHRA, CDR2 YSYEKL. The CDR3 runs 16 residues. Trimming pared 0 bases from V and 5 bases from J, leaving 14 bases between. CDR3 nucleotide sequence: TGCGCCAGCAGCCAAGATCTGGTGGATCGGGATCAGCCCCAGCATTTT. Translation: CASSQDLVDRDQPQHF.

This clone came up once. J is TRBJ1-5 and V is TRBV19; D not certain. The germline gives CDR1 LNHDA, CDR2 SQIVND (reference sequence). The length of the CDR3 is 14 residues. V gave up 2 bases and J gave up 6 bases, with 11 bases separating them. The CDR3 nucleotides read TGTGCCAGTAGTATAAAGGTAGCGCCTCAGCCCCAGCATTTT. Protein sequence: CASSIKVAPQPQHF.

The genes are TRBV3-1 (or the pseudogene TRBV3-2) and TRBJ1-3; D is ambiguous. CDR3 length: 15 amino acids. Germline CDR1 and CDR2: LGHDT and YNNKEL (reference sequence). Trimming cost V 4 bases and J 0 bases, with 10 bases left between them. The CDR3 reads CASSRFGSSGNTIYF. DNA for the CDR3: TGTGCCAGCAGCCGGTTCGGTTCCTCTGGAAACACCATATATTTT.

V and J are TRBV14 and TRBJ1-1; D is possibly TRBD1 (5 bases). The CDR3 sequence is 15 residues long. Trimming stripped 1 base from V and 2 bases from J, with 11 bases between. The V gene's germline CDR1 is SGHDN and CDR2 FVKESK. The CDR3 is CASSQGAGVNTEAFF. The CDR3 DNA is TGTGCCAGCAGCCAAGGAGCGGGGGTAAACACTGAAGCTTTCTTT.

The chain uses TRBV6-5 and TRBJ1-1; no clear D gene. The CDR3 is 13 residues long. The V and J ends lost 5 bases and 0 bases respectively, with 7 bases between them. Germline loops: CDR1 MNHEY, CDR2 SVGAGI. CDR3 DNA: TGTGCCAGCAGTCCAGACATGAACACTGAAGCTTTCTTT. Its translation: CASSPDMNTEAFF.